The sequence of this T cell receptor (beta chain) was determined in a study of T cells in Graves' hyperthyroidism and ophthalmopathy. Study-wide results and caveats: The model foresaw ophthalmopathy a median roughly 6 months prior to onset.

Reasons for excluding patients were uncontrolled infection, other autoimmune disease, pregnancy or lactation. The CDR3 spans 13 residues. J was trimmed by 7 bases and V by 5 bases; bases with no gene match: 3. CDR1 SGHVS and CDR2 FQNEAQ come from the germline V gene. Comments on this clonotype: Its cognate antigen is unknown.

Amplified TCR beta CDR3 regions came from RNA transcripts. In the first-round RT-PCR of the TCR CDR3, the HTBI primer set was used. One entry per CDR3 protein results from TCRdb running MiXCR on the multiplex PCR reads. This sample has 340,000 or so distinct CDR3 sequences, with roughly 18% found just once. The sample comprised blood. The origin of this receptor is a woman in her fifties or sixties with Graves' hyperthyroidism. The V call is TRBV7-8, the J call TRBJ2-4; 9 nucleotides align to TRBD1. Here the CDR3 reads CASSTGQGNIQYF. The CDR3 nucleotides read TGTGCCAGCAGCACTGGACAGGGGAACATTCAGTACTTC.